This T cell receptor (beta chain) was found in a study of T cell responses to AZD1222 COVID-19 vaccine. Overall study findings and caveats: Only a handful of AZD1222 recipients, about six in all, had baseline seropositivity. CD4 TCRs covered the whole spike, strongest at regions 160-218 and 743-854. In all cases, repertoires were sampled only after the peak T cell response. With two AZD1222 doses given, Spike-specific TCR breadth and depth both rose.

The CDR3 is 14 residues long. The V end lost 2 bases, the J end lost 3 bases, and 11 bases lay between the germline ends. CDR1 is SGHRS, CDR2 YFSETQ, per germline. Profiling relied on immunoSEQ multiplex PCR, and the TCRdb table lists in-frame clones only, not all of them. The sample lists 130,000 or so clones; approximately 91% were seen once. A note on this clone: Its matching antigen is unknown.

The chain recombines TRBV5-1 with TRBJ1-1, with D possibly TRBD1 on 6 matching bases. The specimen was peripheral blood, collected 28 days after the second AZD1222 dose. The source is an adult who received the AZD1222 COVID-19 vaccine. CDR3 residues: CASSFSQGDTEAFF. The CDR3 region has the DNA TGCGCCAGCAGCTTTTCACAGGGCGACACTGAAGCTTTCTTT.